Each of the 30 T cell receptor beta chains below was sequenced from the same sample in a study of molecular identifiers for immune sequencing clone quantification. From the PCR reads, TCRdb called clonotypes with MiXCR, one entry per CDR3 protein. The data hold approximately 320,000 distinct CDR3 sequences, with roughly a quarter observed a single time. The specimen sequenced was naive CD8+ T cells from blood, with Jurkat cell RNA spiked in. The subset was: FACS-sorted CD8+CD4-CCR7+CD45RA+ naive T cells. The receptors come from a human donor in good health. Some libraries in this study had Jurkat cell RNA spiked in.

A few counts support this clonotype. The chain joins TRBV19 to TRBJ2-5, with D perhaps TRBD2 (6 bases). The germline V gene encodes CDR1 LNHDA and CDR2 SQIVND (reference sequence). The CDR3 runs to 14 residues. The V gene lost 6 bases and the J gene lost 5 bases, with 16 bases spanning the gap. As DNA, the CDR3 is TGTGCCAGTAGAACGGACGGGAGAGGTGAGACCCAGTACTTC. Translation: CASRTDGRGETQYF.

This clonotype was observed at least ten times. The chain is built from TRBV6-2 or TRBV6-3 and TRBJ2-1; 8 bases are a match to TRBD1. V was pared by 6 bases and J by 12 bases, with 13 bases of the junction left unmatched. Germline lookup yields CDR1 MNHEY and CDR2 SVGEGT. The length of the CDR3 is 14 residues. The DNA of the CDR3 is TGTGCCAGCAGACAGGGGGTATACAATGAGGGGCAGTTCTTC. It yields the protein CASRQGVYNEGQFF.

V is TRBV6-2 or TRBV6-3 and J is TRBJ1-1; D gene unclear. The CDR3 covers 19 residues. Trimming stripped 6 bases from V and 6 bases from J, with 32 bases between. Looked up from germline, CDR1 is MNHEY and CDR2 is SVGEGT. The chain's CDR3 is CASSPDIPYVGEGDPEAFF. The CDR3 bases are TGTGCCAGCAGCCCCGACATTCCTTATGTCGGAGAGGGTGATCCTGAAGCTTTCTTT.

This chain links TRBV10-3 with TRBJ2-7; unclear D gene. The CDR3 runs 14 residues. V lost 0 bases to trimming and J lost 5 bases, with 11 bases between them. Germline CDR1 and CDR2: ENHRY and SYGVKD. This CDR3 reads CAISESKLRHEQYF. The CDR3 DNA reads as TGTGCCATCAGTGAGTCGAAACTAAGGCACGAGCAGTACTTC.

This clonotype showed up just a few times. CDR3 region: CASSSPGQGYETQYF. CDR3 DNA sequence: TGTGCCAGCAGTTCCCCGGGACAGGGGTACGAGACCCAGTACTTC. The chain uses TRBV6-6 and TRBJ2-5; 10 nucleotides align to TRBD1. This CDR3 is 15 amino acids long. With 4 bases clipped from V and 5 bases from J, the junction kept 7 bases outside the gene matches. Germline values: CDR1 MNHNY, CDR2 SVGAGI (reference sequence).

Details on this clonotype: Germline and junction disagree at one end, which may indicate a read error. V usage is TRBV29-1 and J usage is TRBJ2-2; either TRBD1 or TRBD2 may supply D (5 bases each). CDR3 length: 13 amino acids. Germline CDR1 and CDR2: SQVTM and ANQGSEA. DNA of the CDR3: TGCAGCGTTGTTCAGGGATACACCGGGGAGCTGATTTTT. Translation: CSVVQGYTGELIF.

This clonotype was seen many times. This chain uses TRBV7-6 with TRBJ2-7; TRBD2 is a possible D gene (5 bases). V dropped 3 bases and J dropped 6 bases, with 12 bases sitting between them. CDR1 and CDR2 (germline): SGHVS, FNYEAQ. The CDR3 loop spans 13 amino acids. The CDR3: CASSFEGTGEQYF. CDR3 in DNA: TGTGCCAGCAGCTTTGAGGGTACCGGCGAGCAGTACTTC.

The CDR3 here is CASSQDWTDTEAFF. DNA of the CDR3: TGCGCCAGCAGCCAAGATTGGACGGACACTGAAGCTTTCTTT. The chain uses TRBV4-3 and TRBJ1-1; no clear D gene. V gave up 0 bases and J gave up 3 bases, with 8 bases separating them. The germline V gene has CDR1 LGHNA and CDR2 YSLEER. CDR3 length: 14 amino acids.

This chain connects TRBV29-1 to TRBJ2-1; TRBD2 agrees at 7 bases. The CDR3 runs 13 residues. The trim removed 4 bases at V and 8 bases at J, leaving 8 bases unmatched. In germline, CDR1 is SQVTM, CDR2 ANQGSEA. CDR3 loop: CSVVAGVEDEQFF. CDR3 DNA: TGCAGCGTTGTCGCGGGAGTTGAGGATGAGCAGTTCTTC.

This chain uses TRBV9 with TRBJ2-3; 10 nucleotides line up with TRBD2. Germline V CDR1 and CDR2: SGDLS, YYNGEE. V dropped 3 bases and J dropped 1; count of bases not matched to a gene: 5. The CDR3 runs 16 residues. CDR3 sequence (DNA): TGTGCCAGCAGCGCGGGACTAGCGAGACGCACAGATACGCAGTATTTT. Translation gives CASSAGLARRTDTQYF.

For this clonotype: Given a much more abundant clone one base away, this may be a read error. The chain employs TRBV22-1 and TRBJ2-5; the table calls TRBD1, which could not be checked here. TRBV22-1 represents a pseudogene. This CDR3 has 17 residues. This CDR3 reads CPGSPRPRRPGRETQYF. In DNA, the CDR3 is TGTCCTGGGAGCCCACGTCCGCGACGCCCCGGACGGGAGACCCAGTACTTC.

This clonotype was detected ten times or more. This rearrangement joins TRBV7-8 to TRBJ2-7; 8 bases fit TRBD1. The junction had 9 bases not matched to a gene; V was cut back by 1 base and J by 4 bases. The CDR3 covers 16 residues. CDR1 and CDR2 from the germline V gene are SGHVS and FQNEAQ. In DNA, the CDR3 is TGTGCCAGCAGCTTAGAGTCGGGGACAGGTCTTTACGAGCAGTACTTC. It codes for CASSLESGTGLYEQYF.

This clonotype was observed many times. In DNA form, the CDR3 reads TGTGCCAGCAGCATGGGGGGGAGCAATCAGCCCCAGCATTTT. This encodes CASSMGGSNQPQHF. J is TRBJ1-5 and V is TRBV9; a weak D match, TRBD1 (5 bases). The germline V gene encodes CDR1 SGDLS and CDR2 YYNGEE. Trimming cost V 4 bases and J 1 base, with 9 bases left between them. This CDR3 spans 14 amino acids.

This clonotype was recorded many times. The rearrangement uses TRBV9 and TRBJ1-1; D not resolved. V lost 1 base and J lost 5, with 18 bases in between. The CDR3 contains 16 residues. Germline CDR1 reads SGDLS; CDR2 reads YYNGEE. The CDR3 loop reads CASSVFPGEMSTEAFF. The CDR3 DNA reads as TGTGCCAGCAGCGTATTCCCCGGAGAGATGTCGACTGAAGCTTTCTTT.

This clonotype has ten or more counts. The CDR3 protein is CSASRGLKDSNQPQHF. CDR3 in DNA: TGCAGTGCTAGCAGGGGGCTGAAGGATAGCAATCAGCCCCAGCATTTT. The rearrangement joins TRBV20-1 to TRBJ1-5, with 8 bases fitting TRBD1. With 3 bases clipped from V and 0 bases from J, the junction kept 7 bases outside the gene matches. Germline CDR1 DFQATT, CDR2 SNEGSKA (reference sequence). This CDR3 comprises 16 residues.

This rearrangement joins TRBV11-2 to TRBJ2-7; 7 nucleotides agree with TRBD1. V lost 5 bases and J lost 1; bases outside the gene matches: 5. This CDR3 is 14 amino acids long. CDR1 SGHAT and CDR2 FQNNGV come from the germline V gene. The CDR3 DNA is TGTGCCAGCAGCCCCCCGGGACAGTCCTACGAGCAGTACTTC. It encodes CASSPPGQSYEQYF.

Ten or more counts support this clonotype. V is TRBV12-3 or TRBV12-4 and J is TRBJ2-3; TRBD1 agrees at 10 bases. With 5 bases clipped from V and 3 bases from J, the junction kept 17 bases outside the gene matches. CDR3 length equals 19 residues. The CDR3 DNA sequence: TGTGCCAGCAGTCTCAAAAACGTAAGACAGGGGGCTTGGACAGATACGCAGTATTTT. Residues: CASSLKNVRQGAWTDTQYF.

V gene TRBV11-2 combines with J gene TRBJ2-7; D gene unclear. CDR3 length: 12 residues. Trimming cost V 1 base and J 6 bases, with 7 bases left between them. Germline CDR1 reads SGHAT; CDR2 reads FQNNGV. This CDR3 reads CASSLGVVEQYF. Written as DNA, the CDR3 is TGTGCCAGCAGCTTAGGTGTTGTCGAGCAGTACTTC.

To note about this clonotype: A much more abundant neighbour one base away suggests this may be a read error. This chain connects TRBV5-1 to TRBJ2-7; possible D gene TRBD2, 5 bases. V lost 0 bases and J 5 bases, leaving 9 bases between the germline ends. The germline V gene has CDR1 SGHRS and CDR2 YFSETQ. The CDR3 covers 13 residues. The CDR3 DNA reads as TGCGCCAGCAGCTTGGGAGGGTACAACGAGCAGTACTTC. Translating it yields CASSLGGYNEQYF.

This clonotype was picked up a small number of times. This chain links TRBV19 with TRBJ2-6, with D perhaps TRBD1 (6 bases). Germline lookup yields CDR1 LNHDA and CDR2 SQIVND (reference sequence). CDR3 length equals 19 residues. Trimming left V 7 bases short and J 3 bases short, with 25 bases between. The CDR3 sequence: CASILEPGQLLYGANVLTF. For the CDR3, the DNA is TGTGCCAGTATCCTAGAACCCGGACAGTTACTCTATGGGGCCAACGTCCTGACTTTC.

The chain carries TRBV12-3 or TRBV12-4 and TRBJ2-6, with D possibly being TRBD1 or TRBD2 (6 bases each). The CDR3 covers 16 residues. Trimming took off 4 bases at V and 6 bases at J, with 16 bases between the two ends. CDR3 sequence reads: CASSSLTGGLANVLTF. DNA for the CDR3: TGTGCCAGCAGTTCGTTGACAGGAGGGCTGGCCAACGTCCTGACTTTC.

This clonotype was counted only a few times. The chain carries TRBV6-6 and TRBJ1-5; possibly TRBD1 for D (5 bases). V shed 5 bases and J shed 6 bases, with 17 bases lying between them. Germline CDR1 is MNHNY and CDR2 is SVGAGI (reference sequence). This CDR3 has 15 amino acids. CDR3 bases: TGTGCCAGCAGTCTGGTAATAGGGGAAAGTCAGCCCCAGCATTTT. Protein product: CASSLVIGESQPQHF.

A word on this clonotype: A much more abundant neighbour one base away suggests this may be a read error. Since the CDR3 does not end with the conserved phenylalanine or tryptophan, this likely comes from a read error. The chain recombines TRBV20-1 with TRBJ2-7; D might be TRBD1 or TRBD2, each matching 7 bases. V was cut by 7 bases and J by 4 bases, with 14 bases left in between. The CDR3 runs to 12 residues. Germline values: CDR1 DFQATT, CDR2 SNEGSKA (reference sequence). The CDR3, as DNA: TGCAGTGTGCGCAGGGGGGGTTACGAGCAGTACCTC. It yields the protein CSVRRGGYEQYL.

This clonotype appeared a few times. V gene TRBV19 combines with J gene TRBJ2-2; D may correspond to TRBD1 or TRBD2 (5 bases each). Per the germline V gene, CDR1 is LNHDA and CDR2 is SQIVND (reference sequence). Trimming pared 3 bases from V and 3 bases from J, leaving 14 bases between. The CDR3 length is 16 residues. The CDR3 loop reads CASSIGDLLYTGELFF. CDR3 in DNA: TGTGCCAGTAGTATTGGGGACCTACTCTACACCGGGGAGCTGTTTTTT.

This clonotype has a count of ten or more. The CDR3 DNA reads as TGTGCCAGCAGTCAACAGGGGGTTTATAGCAATCAGCCCCAGCATTTT. Residues: CASSQQGVYSNQPQHF. The V and J genes are TRBV27 and TRBJ1-5, with TRBD1 identical over 8 bases. CDR1 and CDR2 (germline): MNHEY, SMNVEV (reference sequence). J lost 0 bases, V lost 5 bases, and 6 bases had no gene match. CDR3 length equals 16 residues.

Of note for this clonotype: No conserved phenylalanine or tryptophan is present at the end of the CDR3, so a read error is the likely explanation. The V call is TRBV7-9, the J call TRBJ2-3; 8 bases line up with TRBD2. Losses at the gene ends were 4 bases for V and 2 bases for J; bases not matched to a gene: 11. The CDR3 extends over 17 amino acids. Germline CDR1 is SEHNR and CDR2 is FQNEAQ (reference sequence). In DNA form, the CDR3 reads TGTGCCAGCAGCTCTACCCGATTTAGCGGGGACACAGATACGCAGTATCTT. Protein sequence: CASSSTRFSGDTDTQYL.

In the case of this clonotype: It may be a read error: a sequence one base away is much more abundant. The V gene is TRBV7-9, the J gene TRBJ2-7; 9 bases line up with TRBD1. The length of the CDR3 is 13 residues. Per germline, CDR1 SEHNR and CDR2 FQNEAQ (reference sequence). The CDR3 region has the DNA TGTGCCGGCAGCATAGACAGGGGGTACGAGCAGTACTTC. Its translation: CAGSIDRGYEQYF. Full variable domain (outside the CDR3, taken from reference TRBV7-9 and TRBJ2-7): DTGVSQNPRHKITKRGQNVTFRCDPISEHNRLYWYRQTLGQGPEFLTYFQNEAQLEKSRLLSDRFSAERPKGSFSTLEIQRTEQGDSAMYLCAGSIDRGYEQYFGPGTRLTVT.

This clonotype was seen a few times. DNA of the CDR3: TGTGCCAGCAGCCCGTGGACAAGCAGCTCCTACGAGCAGTACTTC. It codes for CASSPWTSSSYEQYF. The chain is built from TRBV7-9 and TRBJ2-7; possible D gene TRBD1, 5 bases. Between the trimmed V and J ends, which lost 5 bases and 0 bases, there was a span of 14 bases. Germline V lookup: CDR1 SEHNR, CDR2 FQNEAQ (reference sequence). The CDR3 is 15 amino acids.

This clonotype was counted between two and nine times. This rearrangement joins TRBV6-5 to TRBJ2-5; 15 bases are shared with TRBD2. In germline, CDR1 is MNHEY, CDR2 SVGAGI. V shed 5 bases and J 2 bases; nucleotides not matched to a gene: 6. This CDR3 spans 17 amino acids. The CDR3: CASSVGTSGGLQETQYF. The CDR3 DNA reads as TGTGCCAGCAGTGTTGGGACTAGCGGGGGGCTACAAGAGACCCAGTACTTC.

This clonotype has only a few counts. The chain recombines TRBV2 with TRBJ2-7; 10 nucleotides agree with TRBD2. The CDR3 sequence is 15 residues long. CDR1 is SNHLY, CDR2 FYNNEI, per germline. The V segment lost 5 bases and the J segment 4 bases; nucleotides outside the gene matches: 8. The CDR3 nucleotides are TGTGCCAGCAGTCCTCTTAGCGGGGGGCAATACGAGCAGTACTTC. Translation gives CASSPLSGGQYEQYF. The full variable domain, with the rest looked up from reference TRBV2 and TRBJ2-7, is EPEVTQTPSHQVTQMGQEVILRCVPISNHLYFYWYRQILGQKVEFLVSFYNNEISEKSEIFDDQFSVERPDGSNFTLKIRSTKLEDSAMYFCASSPLSGGQYEQYFGPGTRLTVT.